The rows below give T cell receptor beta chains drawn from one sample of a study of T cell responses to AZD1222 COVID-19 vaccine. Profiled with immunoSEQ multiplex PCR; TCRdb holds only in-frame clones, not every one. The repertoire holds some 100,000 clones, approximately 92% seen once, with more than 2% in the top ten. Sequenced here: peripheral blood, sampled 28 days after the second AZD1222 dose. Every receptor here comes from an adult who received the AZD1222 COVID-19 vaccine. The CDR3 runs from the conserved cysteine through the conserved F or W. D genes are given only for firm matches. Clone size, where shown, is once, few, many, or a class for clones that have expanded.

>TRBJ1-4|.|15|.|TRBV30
CAWSVGQATNEKLFF
TGTGCCTGGAGTGTAGGCCAAGCAACTAATGAAAAACTGTTTTTT
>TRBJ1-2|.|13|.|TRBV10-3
CAISEGTTYGYTF
TGTGCCATCAGTGAAGGGACAACCTATGGCTACACCTTC
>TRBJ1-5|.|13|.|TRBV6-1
CASSEADKQPQHF
TGTGCCAGCAGTGAAGCAGATAAACAGCCCCAGCATTTT
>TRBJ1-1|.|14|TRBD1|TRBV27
CASSRSGTVYEAFF
TGTGCCAGCTCTCGTTCGGGGACAGTTTATGAAGCTTTCTTT
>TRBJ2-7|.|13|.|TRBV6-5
CASSAQGTYEQYF
TGTGCCAGCAGCGCACAGGGCACCTACGAGCAGTACTTC
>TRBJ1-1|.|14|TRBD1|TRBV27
CASSLGGQGAATFF
TGTGCCAGCAGTTTAGGGGGGCAGGGGGCAGCAACTTTCTTT
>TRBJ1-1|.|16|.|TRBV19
CASSIAGGFPNTEAFF
TGTGCCAGTAGTATAGCGGGGGGGTTTCCGAACACTGAAGCTTTCTTT
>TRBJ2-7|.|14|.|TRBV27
CASSPQWTSYEQYF
TGTGCCAGCAGCCCACAGTGGACCTCCTACGAGCAGTACTTC
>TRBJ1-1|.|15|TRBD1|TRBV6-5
CASSPGQGTNTEAFF
TGTGCCAGCAGCCCGGGACAGGGCACGAACACTGAAGCTTTCTTT
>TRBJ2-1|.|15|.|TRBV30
CAWSQGGADYNEQFF
TGTGCCTGGAGCCAAGGGGGGGCGGATTACAATGAGCAGTTCTTC
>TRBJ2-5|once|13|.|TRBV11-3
CASSLRGEETQYF
TGTGCCAGCAGCTTGAGAGGGGAAGAGACCCAGTACTTC
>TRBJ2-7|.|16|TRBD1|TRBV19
CASSNLPGQGAREQYF
TGTGCCAGTAGTAACCTACCGGGACAGGGGGCTCGGGAGCAGTACTTC
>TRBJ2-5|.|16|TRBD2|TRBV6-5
CASSYSTSGGRETQYF
TGTGCCAGCAGTTACTCGACTAGCGGGGGTCGGGAGACCCAGTACTTC
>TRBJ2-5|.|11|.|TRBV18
CASWFQETQYF
TGTGCCAGCTGGTTCCAAGAGACCCAGTACTTC
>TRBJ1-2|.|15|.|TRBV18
CASSKAEVDIYGYTF
TGTGCCAGCTCAAAGGCCGAGGTGGATATCTATGGCTACACCTTC
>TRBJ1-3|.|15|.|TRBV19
CASSPETGFANTIYF
TGTGCCAGTAGTCCGGAGACAGGATTCGCAAACACCATATATTTT
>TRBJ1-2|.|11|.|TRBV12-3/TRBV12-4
CASSLEGGYTF
TGTGCCAGCAGTTTAGAGGGTGGCTACACCTTC
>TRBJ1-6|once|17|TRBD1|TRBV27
CASSKNLGGQYNSPLHF
TGTGCCAGCAGCAAAAATCTGGGGGGACAGTATAATTCACCCCTCCACTTT
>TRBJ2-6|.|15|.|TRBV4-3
CASSQDGTGANVLTF
TGCGCCAGCAGCCAAGATGGCACTGGGGCCAACGTCCTGACTTTC
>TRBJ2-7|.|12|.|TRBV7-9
CASSRGTYEQYF
TGTGCCAGCAGCCGCGGGACTTACGAGCAGTACTTC
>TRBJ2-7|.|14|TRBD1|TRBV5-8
CASSWGTVIYEQYF
TGTGCCAGCAGCTGGGGGACAGTGATCTACGAGCAGTACTTC
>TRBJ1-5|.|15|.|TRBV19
CASSDQPAANQPQHF
TGTGCCAGTAGTGATCAACCGGCCGCCAATCAGCCCCAGCATTTT
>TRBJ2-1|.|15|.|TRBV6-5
CASRASTGAFNEQFF
TGTGCCAGCAGGGCCTCTACGGGCGCTTTCAATGAGCAGTTCTTC
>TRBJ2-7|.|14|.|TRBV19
CASTSRASPYEQYF
TGTGCCAGTACCTCCAGGGCAAGCCCCTACGAGCAGTACTTC
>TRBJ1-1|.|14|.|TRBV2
CANIQGLVYTEAFF
TGTGCCAATATACAGGGTTTAGTGTACACTGAAGCTTTCTTT
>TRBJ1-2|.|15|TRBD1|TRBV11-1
CASSHWDRESYGYTF
TGTGCCAGCAGCCACTGGGACAGGGAGAGTTATGGCTACACCTTC
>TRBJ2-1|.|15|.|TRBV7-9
CASSLVGSSSDEQFF
TGTGCCAGCAGCTTAGTAGGAAGCAGCAGCGATGAGCAGTTCTTC
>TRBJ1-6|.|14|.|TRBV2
CASRGVSYNSPLHF
TGTGCCAGCAGGGGTGTCTCCTATAATTCACCCCTCCACTTT
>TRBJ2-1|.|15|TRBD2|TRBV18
CASSPLAGGPGEQFF
TGTGCCAGCTCACCGCTAGCGGGAGGGCCTGGTGAGCAGTTCTTC
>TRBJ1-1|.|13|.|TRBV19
CASSISGETEAFF
TGTGCCAGTAGTATATCTGGCGAGACTGAAGCTTTCTTT
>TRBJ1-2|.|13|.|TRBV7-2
CASSLGGPYGYTF
TGTGCCAGCAGCTTAGGAGGTCCCTATGGCTACACCTTC
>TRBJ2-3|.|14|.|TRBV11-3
CASSKTGTTDTQYF
TGTGCCAGCAGCAAAACCGGGACCACAGATACGCAGTATTTT
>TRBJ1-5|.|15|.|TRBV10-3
CAISQGQPQQSPQHF
TGTGCCATCAGTCAAGGACAGCCCCAGCAATCACCCCAGCATTTT
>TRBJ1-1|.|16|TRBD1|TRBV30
CAWSVHPGQGHTEAFF
TGTGCCTGGAGTGTACATCCGGGACAGGGGCACACTGAAGCTTTCTTT
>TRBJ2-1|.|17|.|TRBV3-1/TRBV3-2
CASSQEGGIAGYNEQFF
TGTGCCAGCAGCCAAGAAGGAGGTATAGCCGGCTACAATGAGCAGTTCTTC
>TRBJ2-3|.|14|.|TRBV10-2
CASSWTSSTDTQYF
TGCGCCAGCAGTTGGACTTCAAGCACAGATACGCAGTATTTT
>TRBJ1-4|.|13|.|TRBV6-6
CASRTVGVEKLFF
TGTGCCAGCAGGACCGTCGGTGTTGAAAAACTGTTTTTT
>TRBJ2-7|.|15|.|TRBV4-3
CASSQLGGRSGEQYF
TGCGCCAGCAGCCAATTGGGGGGACGGTCGGGGGAGCAGTACTTC
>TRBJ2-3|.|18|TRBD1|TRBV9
CASSLNRGRDRSTDTQYF
TGTGCCAGCAGCCTAAACCGGGGACGGGACAGATCCACAGATACGCAGTATTTT
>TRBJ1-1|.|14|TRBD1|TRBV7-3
CASSLGTGGSEAFF
TGTGCCAGCAGCTTAGGGACAGGGGGCTCTGAAGCTTTCTTT
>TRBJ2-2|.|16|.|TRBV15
CATQQPRQGFPGELFF
TGTGCCACCCAGCAGCCTCGGCAGGGGTTTCCCGGGGAGCTGTTTTTT